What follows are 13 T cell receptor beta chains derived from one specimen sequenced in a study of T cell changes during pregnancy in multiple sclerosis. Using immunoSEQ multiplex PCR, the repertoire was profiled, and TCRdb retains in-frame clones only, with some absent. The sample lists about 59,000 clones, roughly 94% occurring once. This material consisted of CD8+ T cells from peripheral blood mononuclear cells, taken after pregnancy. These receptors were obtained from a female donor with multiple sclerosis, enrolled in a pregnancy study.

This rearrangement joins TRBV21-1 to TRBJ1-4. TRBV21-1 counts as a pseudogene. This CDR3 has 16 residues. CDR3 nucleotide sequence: TGTGCCAGCAGCAAATGCGGGGAACAGATTAATGAAAAACTGTTTTTT. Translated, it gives CASSKCGEQINEKLFF.

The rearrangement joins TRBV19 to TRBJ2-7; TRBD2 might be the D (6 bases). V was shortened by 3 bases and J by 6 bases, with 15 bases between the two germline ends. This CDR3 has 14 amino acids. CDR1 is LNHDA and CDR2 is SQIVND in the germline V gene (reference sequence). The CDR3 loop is CASSISSGTFEQYF. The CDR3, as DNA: TGTGCCAGTAGTATTAGCAGTGGGACTTTCGAGCAGTACTTC.

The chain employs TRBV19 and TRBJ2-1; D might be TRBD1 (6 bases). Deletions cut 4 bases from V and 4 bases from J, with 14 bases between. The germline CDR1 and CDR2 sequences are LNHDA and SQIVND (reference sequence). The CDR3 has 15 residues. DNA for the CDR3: TGTGCCAGTAGTAGAGAGAGGGACATTTACAATGAGCAGTTCTTC. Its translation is CASSRERDIYNEQFF.

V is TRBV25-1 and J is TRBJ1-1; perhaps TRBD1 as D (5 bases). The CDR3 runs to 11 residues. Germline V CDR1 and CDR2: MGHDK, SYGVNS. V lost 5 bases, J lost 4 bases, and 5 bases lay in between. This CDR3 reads CASSRGTEAFF. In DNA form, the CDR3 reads TGTGCCAGCAGTAGGGGCACTGAAGCTTTCTTT.

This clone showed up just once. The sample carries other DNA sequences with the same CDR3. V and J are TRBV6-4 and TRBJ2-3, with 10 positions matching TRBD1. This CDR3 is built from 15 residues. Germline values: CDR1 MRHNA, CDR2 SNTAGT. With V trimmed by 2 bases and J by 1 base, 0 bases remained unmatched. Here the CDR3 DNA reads TGTGCCAGCAGTGACGGGACAGGGGGCACAGATACGCAGTATTTT. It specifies CASSDGTGGTDTQYF.

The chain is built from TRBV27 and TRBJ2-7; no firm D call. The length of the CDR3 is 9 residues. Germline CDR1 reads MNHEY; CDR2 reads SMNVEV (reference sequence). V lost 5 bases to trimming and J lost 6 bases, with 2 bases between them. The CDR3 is CASSLEQYF. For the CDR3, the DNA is TGTGCCAGCAGTCTCGAGCAGTACTTC.

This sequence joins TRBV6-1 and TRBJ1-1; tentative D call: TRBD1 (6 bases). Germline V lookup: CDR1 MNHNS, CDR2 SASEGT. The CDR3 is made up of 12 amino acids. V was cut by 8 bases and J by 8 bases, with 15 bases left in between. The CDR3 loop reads CASLPGTLEAFF. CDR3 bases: TGTGCCAGCCTACCGGGGACACTCGAAGCTTTCTTT.

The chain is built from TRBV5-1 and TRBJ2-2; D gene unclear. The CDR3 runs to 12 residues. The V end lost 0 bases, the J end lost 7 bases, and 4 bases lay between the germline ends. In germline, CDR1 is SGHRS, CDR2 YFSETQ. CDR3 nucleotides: TGCGCCAGCAGCTTGGCCATCGGGGAGCTGTTTTTT. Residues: CASSLAIGELFF.

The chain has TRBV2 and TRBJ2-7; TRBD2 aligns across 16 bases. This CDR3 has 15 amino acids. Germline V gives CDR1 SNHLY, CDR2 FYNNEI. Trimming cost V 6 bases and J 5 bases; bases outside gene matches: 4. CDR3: CASRGLAGGPHEQYF. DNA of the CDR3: TGTGCCAGCAGGGGACTAGCGGGAGGGCCCCACGAGCAGTACTTC.

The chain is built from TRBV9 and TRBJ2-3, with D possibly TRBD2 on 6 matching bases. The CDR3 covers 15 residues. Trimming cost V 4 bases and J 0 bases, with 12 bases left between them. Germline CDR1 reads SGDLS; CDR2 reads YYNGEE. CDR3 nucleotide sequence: TGTGCCAGCAGCCCTAGTAGCGGAAGCACAGATACGCAGTATTTT. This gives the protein CASSPSSGSTDTQYF.

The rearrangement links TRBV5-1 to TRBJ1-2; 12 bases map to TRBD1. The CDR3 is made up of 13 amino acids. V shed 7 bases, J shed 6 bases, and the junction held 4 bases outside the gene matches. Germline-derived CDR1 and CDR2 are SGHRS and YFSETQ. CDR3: CASGDRGLDGYTF. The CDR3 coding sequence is TGCGCCAGCGGGGACAGGGGGCTAGATGGCTACACCTTC.

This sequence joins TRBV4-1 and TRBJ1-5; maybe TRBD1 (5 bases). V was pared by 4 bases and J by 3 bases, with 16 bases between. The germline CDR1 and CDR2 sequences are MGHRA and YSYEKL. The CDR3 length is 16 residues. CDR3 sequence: CASSLSGQGFNQPQHF. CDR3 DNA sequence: TGCGCCAGCAGCCTAAGCGGGCAGGGATTCAATCAGCCCCAGCATTTT.

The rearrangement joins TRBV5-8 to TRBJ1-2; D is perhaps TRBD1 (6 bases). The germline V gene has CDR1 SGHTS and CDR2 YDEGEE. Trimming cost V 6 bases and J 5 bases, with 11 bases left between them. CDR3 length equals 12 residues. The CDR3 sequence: CASTEQGYGYTF. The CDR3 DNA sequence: TGTGCCAGCACCGAACAGGGTTATGGCTACACCTTC.